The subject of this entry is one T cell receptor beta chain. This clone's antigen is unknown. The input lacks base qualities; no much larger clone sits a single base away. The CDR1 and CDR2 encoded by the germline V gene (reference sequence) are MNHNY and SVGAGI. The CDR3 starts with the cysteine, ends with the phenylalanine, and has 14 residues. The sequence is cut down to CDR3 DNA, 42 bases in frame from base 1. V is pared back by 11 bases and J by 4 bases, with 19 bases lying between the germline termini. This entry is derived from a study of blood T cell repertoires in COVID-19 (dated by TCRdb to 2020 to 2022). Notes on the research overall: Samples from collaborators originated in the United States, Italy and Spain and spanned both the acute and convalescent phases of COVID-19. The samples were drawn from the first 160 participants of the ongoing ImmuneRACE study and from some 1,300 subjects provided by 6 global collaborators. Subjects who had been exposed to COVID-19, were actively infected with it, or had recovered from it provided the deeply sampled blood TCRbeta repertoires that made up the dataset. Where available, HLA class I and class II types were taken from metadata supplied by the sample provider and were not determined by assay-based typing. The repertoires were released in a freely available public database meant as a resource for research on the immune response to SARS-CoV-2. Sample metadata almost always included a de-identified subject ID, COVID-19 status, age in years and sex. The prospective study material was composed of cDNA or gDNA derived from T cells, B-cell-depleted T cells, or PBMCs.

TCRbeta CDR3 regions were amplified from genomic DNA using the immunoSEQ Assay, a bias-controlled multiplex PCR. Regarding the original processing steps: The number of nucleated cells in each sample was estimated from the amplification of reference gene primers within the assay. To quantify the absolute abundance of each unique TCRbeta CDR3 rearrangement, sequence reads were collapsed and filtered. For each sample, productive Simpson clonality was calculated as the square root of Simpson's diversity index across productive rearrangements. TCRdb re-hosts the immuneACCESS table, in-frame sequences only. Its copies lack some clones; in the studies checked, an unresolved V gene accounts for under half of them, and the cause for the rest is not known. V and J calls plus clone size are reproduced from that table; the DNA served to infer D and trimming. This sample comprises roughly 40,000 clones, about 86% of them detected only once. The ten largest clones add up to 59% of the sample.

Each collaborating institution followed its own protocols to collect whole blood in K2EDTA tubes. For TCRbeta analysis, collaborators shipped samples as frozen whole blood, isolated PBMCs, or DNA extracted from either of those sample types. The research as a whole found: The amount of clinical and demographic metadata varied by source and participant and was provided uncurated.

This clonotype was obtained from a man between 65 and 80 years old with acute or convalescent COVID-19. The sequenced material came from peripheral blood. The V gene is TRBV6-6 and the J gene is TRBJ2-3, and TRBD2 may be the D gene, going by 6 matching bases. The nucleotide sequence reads TGTGCCGTGCAGGATAGCGGTTTACCAGATACGCAGTATTTT. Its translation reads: CAVQDSGLPDTQYF.